A selection of T cell receptor beta chains follows, all from one sample in a study of blood T cell repertoires in COVID-19. Sequencing was performed with immunoSEQ multiplex PCR; in TCRdb, only in-frame clones are kept and a portion is missing. The sample carries about 120,000 clones, 90% recorded once. Specimen: peripheral blood. Receptors were obtained from a human donor with active COVID-19. The donor label of this sample is uncertain. CDR3s include the opening cysteine and the closing phenylalanine or tryptophan. The order of the fields is J gene, D gene, V gene, clone size, CDR3 protein, CDR3 DNA. A D gene is named only where the DNA matches it firmly. The size field is filled for only some rows; it gives once, few, many or a size class.

j_gene: TRBJ2-1; d_gene: TRBD2; v_gene: TRBV5-1; abundance: few; CDR3aa: CASSYTSGGLNEQFF; CDR3nt: TGCGCCAGCAGCTATACTAGCGGGGGGCTGAATGAGCAGTTCTTC
j_gene: TRBJ2-7; d_gene: NA; v_gene: TRBV7-2; abundance: NA; CDR3aa: CASSLAGLSYEQYF; CDR3nt: TGTGCCAGCAGCTTGGCTGGCCTCTCCTACGAGCAGTACTTC
j_gene: TRBJ1-1; d_gene: NA; v_gene: TRBV19; abundance: once; CDR3aa: CASSIRGWDTEAFF; CDR3nt: TGTGCCAGTAGTATTCGGGGTTGGGACACTGAAGCTTTCTTT
j_gene: TRBJ1-4; d_gene: TRBD1; v_gene: TRBV30; abundance: NA; CDR3aa: CAWSGQGNEKLFF; CDR3nt: TGTGCCTGGTCTGGACAGGGAAATGAAAAACTGTTTTTT
j_gene: TRBJ1-4; d_gene: NA; v_gene: TRBV2; abundance: NA; CDR3aa: CASIPKTGRYEKLFF; CDR3nt: TGTGCCAGCATTCCAAAAACAGGGAGATATGAAAAACTGTTTTTT
j_gene: TRBJ2-3; d_gene: NA; v_gene: TRBV27; abundance: NA; CDR3aa: CASSLRGPDTQYF; CDR3nt: TGTGCCAGCAGTTTAAGGGGTCCGGATACGCAGTATTTT
j_gene: TRBJ2-5; d_gene: TRBD2; v_gene: TRBV6-4; abundance: NA; CDR3aa: CASSESGGAAETQYF; CDR3nt: TGTGCCAGCAGTGAAAGCGGGGGGGCCGCAGAGACCCAGTACTTC
j_gene: TRBJ1-2; d_gene: TRBD1; v_gene: TRBV3-1/TRBV3-2; abundance: NA; CDR3aa: CASSRSDRGHHGYTF; CDR3nt: TGTGCCAGCAGCCGAAGCGACAGGGGGCATCATGGCTACACCTTC
j_gene: TRBJ2-3; d_gene: TRBD1; v_gene: TRBV4-3; abundance: NA; CDR3aa: CASSPRTGLDTQYF; CDR3nt: TGCGCCAGCAGCCCCCGGACAGGGCTGGATACGCAGTATTTT
j_gene: TRBJ1-2; d_gene: TRBD1; v_gene: TRBV7-7; abundance: NA; CDR3aa: CASSPLGQGLDGYTF; CDR3nt: TGTGCCAGCAGCCCCCTCGGACAGGGGCTGGATGGCTACACCTTC
j_gene: TRBJ1-2; d_gene: NA; v_gene: TRBV5-1; abundance: NA; CDR3aa: CASSLAESYGYTF; CDR3nt: TGCGCCAGCAGCTTGGCGGAGAGCTATGGCTACACCTTC
j_gene: TRBJ1-2; d_gene: NA; v_gene: TRBV7-2; abundance: NA; CDR3aa: CASSSRTTVGYGYTF; CDR3nt: TGTGCCAGCAGCTCGAGGACGACAGTGGGCTATGGCTACACCTTC
j_gene: TRBJ2-2; d_gene: TRBD1; v_gene: TRBV19; abundance: NA; CDR3aa: CASSILGGRGTGELFF; CDR3nt: TGTGCCAGTAGTATTTTAGGGGGCCGAGGCACCGGGGAGCTGTTTTTT
j_gene: TRBJ2-1; d_gene: TRBD1; v_gene: TRBV27; abundance: NA; CDR3aa: CASRLGQVNNEQFF; CDR3nt: TGTGCCAGCAGATTGGGACAGGTAAACAATGAGCAGTTCTTC
j_gene: TRBJ2-7; d_gene: TRBD1; v_gene: TRBV7-2; abundance: NA; CDR3aa: CASSRSRTGTDEQYF; CDR3nt: TGTGCCAGCAGCAGATCACGGACAGGGACAGACGAGCAGTACTTC
j_gene: TRBJ2-5; d_gene: TRBD2; v_gene: TRBV7-2; abundance: NA; CDR3aa: CASSKAGGQETQYF; CDR3nt: TGTGCCAGCAGCAAAGCGGGGGGGCAAGAGACCCAGTACTTC
j_gene: TRBJ1-6; d_gene: NA; v_gene: TRBV7-2; abundance: NA; CDR3aa: CASSLGGHKNSPLHF; CDR3nt: TGTGCCAGCAGCTTAGGGGGACATAAAAATTCACCCCTCCACTTT
j_gene: TRBJ2-7; d_gene: TRBD1; v_gene: TRBV3-1/TRBV3-2; abundance: NA; CDR3aa: CASSQESLMGQGFYEQYF; CDR3nt: TGTGCCAGCAGCCAAGAATCCCTAATGGGACAGGGGTTCTACGAGCAGTACTTC
j_gene: TRBJ2-2; d_gene: TRBD1; v_gene: TRBV2; abundance: once; CDR3aa: CASSSGTDNTGELFF; CDR3nt: TGTGCCAGCAGTTCCGGGACAGACAACACCGGGGAGCTGTTTTTT
j_gene: TRBJ2-1; d_gene: NA; v_gene: TRBV5-4; abundance: NA; CDR3aa: CASTEGAAGYNEQFF; CDR3nt: TGTGCCAGCACCGAAGGGGCAGCGGGCTACAATGAGCAGTTCTTC
j_gene: TRBJ1-6; d_gene: NA; v_gene: TRBV7-9; abundance: NA; CDR3aa: CASSFAGNSPLHF; CDR3nt: TGTGCCAGCAGCTTTGCGGGTAATTCACCCCTCCACTTT
j_gene: TRBJ1-2; d_gene: NA; v_gene: TRBV5-8; abundance: NA; CDR3aa: CASSLGLRAYGYTF; CDR3nt: TGTGCCAGCAGCTTGGGGTTGCGGGCCTATGGCTACACCTTC
j_gene: TRBJ2-7; d_gene: TRBD2; v_gene: TRBV6-2/TRBV6-3; abundance: NA; CDR3aa: CASSPPGTKWEQYF; CDR3nt: TGTGCCAGCAGCCCACCAGGGACTAAATGGGAGCAGTACTTC
j_gene: TRBJ1-6; d_gene: TRBD1; v_gene: TRBV28; abundance: NA; CDR3aa: CANRQGSGSPLHF; CDR3nt: TGTGCCAACCGACAGGGATCAGGGTCACCCCTCCACTTT
j_gene: TRBJ2-7; d_gene: TRBD1; v_gene: TRBV4-3; abundance: NA; CDR3aa: CASSQGWTAGTGGYEQYF; CDR3nt: TGCGCCAGCAGCCAAGGGTGGACAGCCGGGACAGGGGGTTACGAGCAGTACTTC
j_gene: TRBJ2-1; d_gene: NA; v_gene: TRBV5-1; abundance: NA; CDR3aa: CASSFNSGASYNEQFF; CDR3nt: TGCGCCAGCAGCTTCAACTCCGGAGCGTCCTACAATGAGCAGTTCTTC
j_gene: TRBJ2-5; d_gene: NA; v_gene: TRBV15; abundance: NA; CDR3aa: CATSSLTGPQETQYF; CDR3nt: TGTGCCACCAGCAGCCTTACAGGGCCCCAGGAGACCCAGTACTTC
j_gene: TRBJ2-7; d_gene: NA; v_gene: TRBV11-2; abundance: NA; CDR3aa: CASSREYEQYF; CDR3nt: TGTGCCAGCAGCCGGGAGTACGAGCAGTACTTC
j_gene: TRBJ2-5; d_gene: TRBD2; v_gene: TRBV7-8; abundance: once; CDR3aa: CASSLGLAGGGGVETQYF; CDR3nt: TGTGCCAGCAGCTTGGGGCTAGCGGGGGGCGGAGGTGTAGAGACCCAGTACTTC
j_gene: TRBJ1-6; d_gene: NA; v_gene: TRBV2; abundance: NA; CDR3aa: CASSQGIGSPLHF; CDR3nt: TGTGCCAGCAGTCAGGGAATAGGCTCACCCCTCCACTTT
j_gene: TRBJ1-5; d_gene: NA; v_gene: TRBV6-6; abundance: NA; CDR3aa: CASSYSQGLGNQPQHF; CDR3nt: TGTGCCAGCAGTTACTCCCAGGGGCTGGGCAATCAGCCCCAGCATTTT
j_gene: TRBJ1-1; d_gene: TRBD1; v_gene: TRBV30; abundance: NA; CDR3aa: CAWNSDRGKAFF; CDR3nt: TGTGCCTGGAATAGCGACAGGGGGAAGGCTTTCTTT
j_gene: TRBJ2-7; d_gene: NA; v_gene: TRBV27; abundance: NA; CDR3aa: CASSFRSYEQYF; CDR3nt: TGTGCCAGCAGTTTCCGCTCCTACGAGCAGTACTTC
j_gene: TRBJ2-6; d_gene: TRBD1; v_gene: TRBV11-2; abundance: NA; CDR3aa: CASSLGQGYVLTF; CDR3nt: TGTGCCAGCAGCTTAGGACAGGGTTACGTCCTGACTTTC
j_gene: TRBJ2-6; d_gene: NA; v_gene: TRBV6-5; abundance: NA; CDR3aa: CASSHSSGANVLTF; CDR3nt: TGTGCCAGCAGCCACAGCTCTGGGGCCAACGTCCTGACTTTC
j_gene: TRBJ1-4; d_gene: TRBD1; v_gene: TRBV4-3; abundance: NA; CDR3aa: CASSQSDRERSIEKLFF; CDR3nt: TGCGCCAGCAGCCAGTCGGACAGGGAAAGGTCTATTGAAAAACTGTTTTTT
j_gene: TRBJ2-7; d_gene: TRBD2; v_gene: TRBV7-2; abundance: NA; CDR3aa: CASSPLAGGGEQYF; CDR3nt: TGTGCCAGCAGCCCACTAGCGGGGGGCGGTGAGCAGTACTTC